A selection of T cell receptor beta chains follows, all from one sample in a study of cytomegalovirus exposure and HLA in healthy donors. Libraries were prepared by immunoSEQ multiplex PCR; TCRdb keeps only in-frame clonotypes and omits some of them. The profile shows roughly 200,000 clones, around 87% of them singletons. The sequencing sample was made of PBMCs. These TCRs come from a young man in good health and CMV-seronegative. Each CDR3 is given with its conserved first and last residue. The D gene is left open where the match is weak. Clone size, where shown, is once, few, many, or a class for clones that have expanded.

j_gene: TRBJ2-5
d_gene: TRBD1
len: 13
abundance: NA
v_gene: TRBV5-4
CDR3aa: CAIMARGQETQYF
CDR3nt: TGTGCCATAATGGCCAGGGGGCAAGAGACCCAGTACTTC

j_gene: TRBJ1-2
d_gene: NA
len: 14
abundance: NA
v_gene: TRBV18
CDR3aa: CASSPSPRNYGYTF
CDR3nt: TGTGCCAGCTCACCTAGTCCCCGAAACTATGGCTACACCTTC

j_gene: TRBJ2-1
d_gene: NA
len: 15
abundance: NA
v_gene: TRBV2
CDR3aa: CASSDSGGPYNEQFF
CDR3nt: TGTGCCAGCAGTGATTCGGGGGGCCCCTACAATGAGCAGTTCTTC

j_gene: TRBJ2-7
d_gene: NA
len: 15
abundance: NA
v_gene: TRBV7-6
CDR3aa: CASSLGAPGSYEQYF
CDR3nt: TGTGCCAGCAGCTTAGGGGCGCCCGGCTCCTACGAGCAGTACTTC

j_gene: TRBJ2-1
d_gene: NA
len: 15
abundance: NA
v_gene: TRBV6-5
CDR3aa: CASSPFRSSYNEQFF
CDR3nt: TGTGCCAGCAGCCCATTCAGAAGCTCCTACAATGAGCAGTTCTTC

j_gene: TRBJ2-3
d_gene: NA
len: 12
abundance: NA
v_gene: TRBV2
CDR3aa: CASSEDEATQYF
CDR3nt: TGTGCCAGCAGTGAGGATGAGGCTACGCAGTATTTT

j_gene: TRBJ2-2
d_gene: NA
len: 14
abundance: NA
v_gene: TRBV25-1
CDR3aa: CASSVTGNTGELFF
CDR3nt: TGTGCCAGCAGTGTAACAGGGAACACCGGGGAGCTGTTTTTT

j_gene: TRBJ2-5
d_gene: TRBD1
len: 14
abundance: NA
v_gene: TRBV5-1
CDR3aa: CASSEGAGQETQYF
CDR3nt: TGCGCCAGCAGCGAGGGGGCAGGGCAAGAGACCCAGTACTTC

j_gene: TRBJ1-2
d_gene: NA
len: 13
abundance: NA
v_gene: TRBV27
CDR3aa: CASSFRENYGYTF
CDR3nt: TGTGCCAGCAGTTTTCGGGAAAACTATGGCTACACCTTC

j_gene: TRBJ1-1
d_gene: NA
len: 14
abundance: few
v_gene: TRBV5-5
CDR3aa: CASSLNSMNTEAFF
CDR3nt: TGTGCCAGCAGCTTGAATTCCATGAACACTGAAGCTTTCTTT

j_gene: TRBJ2-3
d_gene: NA
len: 14
abundance: NA
v_gene: TRBV25-1
CDR3aa: CASSERPSTDTQYF
CDR3nt: TGTGCCAGCAGTGAGCGTCCCAGCACAGATACGCAGTATTTT

j_gene: TRBJ1-1
d_gene: NA
len: 12
abundance: NA
v_gene: TRBV6-5
CDR3aa: CASSYQGFSAFF
CDR3nt: TGTGCCAGCAGTTACCAGGGGTTCTCGGCTTTCTTT

j_gene: TRBJ1-1
d_gene: TRBD1
len: 19
abundance: NA
v_gene: TRBV7-8
CDR3aa: CASSLGVVGQGPRDTEAFF
CDR3nt: TGTGCCAGCAGCTTAGGGGTGGTGGGACAGGGGCCCAGGGACACTGAAGCTTTCTTT

j_gene: TRBJ1-1
d_gene: NA
len: 14
abundance: once
v_gene: TRBV7-2
CDR3aa: CASSLSGANTEAFF
CDR3nt: TGTGCCAGCAGCTTATCAGGGGCGAACACTGAAGCTTTCTTT

j_gene: TRBJ1-2
d_gene: NA
len: 16
abundance: NA
v_gene: TRBV28
CDR3aa: CASSALSGPRPYGYTF
CDR3nt: TGTGCCAGCAGTGCCTTAAGCGGGCCGAGACCCTATGGCTACACCTTC

j_gene: TRBJ1-2
d_gene: NA
len: 11
abundance: NA
v_gene: TRBV2
CDR3aa: CASSVDRDYTF
CDR3nt: TGTGCCAGCAGTGTCGACAGAGACTACACCTTC

j_gene: TRBJ2-2
d_gene: NA
len: 16
abundance: NA
v_gene: TRBV11-1
CDR3aa: CASSFPDRTNTGELFF
CDR3nt: TGTGCCAGCAGCTTCCCCGACAGGACAAACACCGGGGAGCTGTTTTTT

j_gene: TRBJ2-6
d_gene: NA
len: 14
abundance: NA
v_gene: TRBV4-2
CDR3aa: CASSQTRGANGLTF
CDR3nt: TGTGCCAGCAGCCAAACCAGGGGGGCCAACGGCCTGACTTTC

j_gene: TRBJ2-7
d_gene: TRBD1
len: 15
abundance: NA
v_gene: TRBV7-8
CDR3aa: CASSGWTGGLNEQYF
CDR3nt: TGTGCCAGCAGCGGATGGACAGGGGGTTTGAACGAGCAGTACTTC

j_gene: TRBJ2-7
d_gene: NA
len: 13
abundance: NA
v_gene: TRBV5-1
CDR3aa: CASSRGLAYEQYF
CDR3nt: TGCGCCAGCAGCCGAGGGTTAGCCTACGAGCAGTACTTC

j_gene: TRBJ1-6
d_gene: NA
len: 15
abundance: NA
v_gene: TRBV5-1
CDR3aa: CASSLVTGVNSPLHF
CDR3nt: TGCGCCAGCAGCTTGGTGACAGGAGTCAATTCACCCCTCCACTTT

j_gene: TRBJ1-1
d_gene: TRBD1
len: 17
abundance: few
v_gene: TRBV29-1
CDR3aa: CSPMLRDRWDSNTEAFF
CDR3nt: TGCAGCCCGATGCTCCGGGACAGGTGGGACTCGAACACTGAAGCTTTCTTT

j_gene: TRBJ1-1
d_gene: NA
len: 16
abundance: NA
v_gene: TRBV27
CDR3aa: CASSYAGPGLNTEAFF
CDR3nt: TGTGCCAGCAGTTATGCCGGCCCGGGACTTAACACTGAAGCTTTCTTT

j_gene: TRBJ2-2
d_gene: TRBD2
len: 17
abundance: NA
v_gene: TRBV4-1
CDR3aa: CASSDGILAGPTGELFF
CDR3nt: TGCGCCAGCAGCGATGGCATACTAGCGGGGCCCACCGGGGAGCTGTTTTTT

j_gene: TRBJ1-4
d_gene: NA
len: 15
abundance: once
v_gene: TRBV4-3
CDR3aa: CASSQDPGLGEKLFF
CDR3nt: TGCGCCAGCAGCCAAGATCCAGGACTCGGGGAAAAACTGTTTTTT

j_gene: TRBJ2-7
d_gene: TRBD1
len: 15
abundance: NA
v_gene: TRBV5-6
CDR3aa: CASSTGTGGGYEQYF
CDR3nt: TGTGCCAGCAGCACCGGGACAGGGGGGGGTTACGAGCAGTACTTC

j_gene: TRBJ1-1
d_gene: NA
len: 14
abundance: NA
v_gene: TRBV19
CDR3aa: CASSIKVASTEAFF
CDR3nt: TGTGCCAGTAGTATAAAGGTAGCGAGCACTGAAGCTTTCTTT

j_gene: TRBJ2-1
d_gene: TRBD1
len: 14
abundance: few
v_gene: TRBV14
CDR3aa: CASSQGYRGNEQFF
CDR3nt: TGTGCCAGCAGCCAAGGCTACAGGGGCAATGAGCAGTTCTTC

j_gene: TRBJ2-1
d_gene: TRBD2
len: 16
abundance: NA
v_gene: TRBV7-9
CDR3aa: CASSKTERGGYNEQFF
CDR3nt: TGTGCCAGCAGCAAAACGGAGCGGGGGGGATACAATGAGCAGTTCTTC

j_gene: TRBJ2-7
d_gene: TRBD1
len: 15
abundance: NA
v_gene: TRBV2
CDR3aa: CASSQWDRGLYEQYF
CDR3nt: TGTGCCAGCAGCCAATGGGACAGGGGGCTTTACGAGCAGTACTTC

j_gene: TRBJ2-2
d_gene: NA
len: 13
abundance: NA
v_gene: TRBV7-9
CDR3aa: CASSLAATGELFF
CDR3nt: TGTGCCAGCAGCTTAGCAGCCACCGGGGAGCTGTTTTTT

j_gene: TRBJ2-2
d_gene: TRBD1
len: 16
abundance: NA
v_gene: TRBV5-4
CDR3aa: CASTPGRTGVTGELFF
CDR3nt: TGTGCCAGCACTCCCGGACGGACAGGGGTCACCGGGGAGCTGTTTTTT

j_gene: TRBJ2-5
d_gene: TRBD2
len: 15
abundance: NA
v_gene: TRBV6-5
CDR3aa: CASSRLAGAGETQYF
CDR3nt: TGTGCCAGCAGCAGACTAGCGGGGGCTGGGGAGACCCAGTACTTC

j_gene: TRBJ2-5
d_gene: NA
len: 14
abundance: NA
v_gene: TRBV7-6
CDR3aa: CASSFEDSEETQYF
CDR3nt: TGTGCCAGCAGCTTTGAGGACAGCGAAGAGACCCAGTACTTC

j_gene: TRBJ1-3
d_gene: NA
len: 15
abundance: NA
v_gene: TRBV6-5
CDR3aa: CASSSTATTGDTIYF
CDR3nt: TGTGCCAGCAGTTCTACAGCAACAACCGGGGACACCATATATTTT

j_gene: TRBJ1-2
d_gene: TRBD1
len: 14
abundance: NA
v_gene: TRBV7-2
CDR3aa: CASSTGQGNYGYTF
CDR3nt: TGTGCCAGCAGCACAGGACAGGGCAACTATGGCTACACCTTC

j_gene: TRBJ1-2
d_gene: NA
len: 13
abundance: few
v_gene: TRBV9
CDR3aa: CASSVDRNYGYTF
CDR3nt: TGTGCCAGCAGCGTAGACAGGAACTATGGCTACACCTTC

j_gene: TRBJ2-7
d_gene: TRBD2
len: 11
abundance: NA
v_gene: TRBV2
CDR3aa: CAGREAYEQYF
CDR3nt: TGTGCCGGTCGGGAGGCCTACGAGCAGTACTTC

j_gene: TRBJ2-2
d_gene: NA
len: 16
abundance: NA
v_gene: TRBV7-2
CDR3aa: CASSSWEATNTGELFF
CDR3nt: TGTGCCAGCAGCTCCTGGGAGGCGACGAACACCGGGGAGCTGTTTTTT

j_gene: TRBJ2-2
d_gene: NA
len: 13
abundance: NA
v_gene: TRBV2
CDR3aa: CASRGTGVGELFF
CDR3nt: TGTGCCAGCAGAGGGACGGGGGTCGGGGAGCTGTTTTTT

j_gene: TRBJ1-5
d_gene: NA
len: 15
abundance: NA
v_gene: TRBV6-5
CDR3aa: CASRPRGQFNQPQHF
CDR3nt: TGTGCCAGCAGGCCACGCGGACAGTTCAATCAGCCCCAGCATTTT

j_gene: TRBJ2-1
d_gene: TRBD2
len: 16
abundance: NA
v_gene: TRBV28
CDR3aa: CASSPPRLAGYNEQFF
CDR3nt: TGTGCCAGCAGTCCGCCCCGACTAGCGGGGTACAATGAGCAGTTCTTC

j_gene: TRBJ1-1
d_gene: NA
len: 17
abundance: once
v_gene: TRBV7-9
CDR3aa: CASTRSPTRSTDTEAFF
CDR3nt: TGTGCCAGCACACGCTCCCCAACTAGAAGCACGGACACTGAAGCTTTCTTT

j_gene: TRBJ2-7
d_gene: NA
len: 15
abundance: NA
v_gene: TRBV10-1
CDR3aa: CASSADRGPLLWQYF
CDR3nt: TGCGCCAGCAGTGCGGACAGAGGGCCCCTTTTGTGGCAGTACTTC

j_gene: TRBJ1-2
d_gene: NA
len: 12
abundance: NA
v_gene: TRBV28
CDR3aa: CASSLTGYGYTF
CDR3nt: TGTGCCAGCAGTCTTACCGGCTATGGCTACACCTTC

j_gene: TRBJ1-2
d_gene: NA
len: 13
abundance: NA
v_gene: TRBV5-6
CDR3aa: CASSADHPSGYTF
CDR3nt: TGTGCCAGCAGCGCGGACCATCCTAGCGGCTACACCTTC

j_gene: TRBJ2-2
d_gene: TRBD1
len: 14
abundance: NA
v_gene: TRBV7-2
CDR3aa: CASSSTGVPGELFF
CDR3nt: TGTGCCAGCAGCTCTACAGGGGTACCCGGGGAGCTGTTTTTT

j_gene: TRBJ2-1
d_gene: NA
len: 17
abundance: NA
v_gene: TRBV4-2
CDR3aa: CASSQSLGGGSLREQFF
CDR3nt: TGTGCCAGCAGCCAGTCCTTGGGAGGGGGGAGCCTTAGGGAGCAGTTCTTC

j_gene: TRBJ1-4
d_gene: NA
len: 15
abundance: NA
v_gene: TRBV6-6
CDR3aa: CASSRTDRTNEKLFF
CDR3nt: TGTGCCAGCAGCAGGACAGATCGAACTAATGAAAAACTGTTTTTT

j_gene: TRBJ2-7
d_gene: TRBD2
len: 16
abundance: NA
v_gene: TRBV28
CDR3aa: CASSPGAAGANYEQYF
CDR3nt: TGTGCCAGCAGCCCTGGGGCTGCGGGAGCCAACTACGAGCAGTACTTC